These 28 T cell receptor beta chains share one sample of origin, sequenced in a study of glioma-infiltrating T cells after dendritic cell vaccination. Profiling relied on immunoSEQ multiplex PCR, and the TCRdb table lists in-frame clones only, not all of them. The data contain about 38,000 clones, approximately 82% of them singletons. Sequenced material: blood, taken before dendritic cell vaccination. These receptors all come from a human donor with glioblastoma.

The CDR3 loop is CASSSVAGGPGGTQYF. The CDR3 coding sequence is TGTGCCAGCAGCTCAGTAGCGGGGGGGCCGGGTGGGACCCAGTACTTC. V gene TRBV7-2 combines with J gene TRBJ2-5, with 11 bases lining up with TRBD2. The CDR3 contains 16 residues. Trimming cost V 4 bases and J 7 bases; bases outside gene matches: 11. Germline-derived CDR1 and CDR2 are SGHTA and FQGNSA.

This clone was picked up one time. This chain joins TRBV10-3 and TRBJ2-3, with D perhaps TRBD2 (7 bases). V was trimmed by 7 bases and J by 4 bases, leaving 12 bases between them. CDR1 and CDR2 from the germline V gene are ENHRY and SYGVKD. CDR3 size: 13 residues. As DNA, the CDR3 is TGTGCCATCAACCGCGGGGGCTCAGATACGCAGTATTTT. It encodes CAINRGGSDTQYF.

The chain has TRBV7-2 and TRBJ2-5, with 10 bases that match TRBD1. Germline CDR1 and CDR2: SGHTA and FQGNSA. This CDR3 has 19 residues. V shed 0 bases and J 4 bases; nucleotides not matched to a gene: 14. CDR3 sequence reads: CASSLARMPSGTGAETQYF. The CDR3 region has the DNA TGTGCCAGCAGCTTAGCCCGCATGCCCTCCGGGACAGGGGCAGAGACCCAGTACTTC.

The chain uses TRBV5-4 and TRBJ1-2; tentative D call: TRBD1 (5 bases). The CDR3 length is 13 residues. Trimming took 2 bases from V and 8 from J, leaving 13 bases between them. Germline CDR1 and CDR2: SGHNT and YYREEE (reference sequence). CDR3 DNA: TGTGCCAGCAGCTTCCAGGGAACAAAAGGCTACACCTTC. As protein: CASSFQGTKGYTF.

The CDR3 sequence is CASSLAGRYNEQFF. Here the CDR3 DNA reads TGTGCCAGCAGCTTAGCGGGCAGGTACAATGAGCAGTTCTTC. This sequence joins TRBV11-1 and TRBJ2-1; D is uncertain. The CDR3 has 14 residues. Germline V gene sequence: CDR1 SGHAT, CDR2 FQDESV (reference sequence). With 0 bases removed from V and 4 bases from J, the gap between germline ends came to 7 bases.

The CDR3 DNA reads as TGTGCCAGCAGCGTAGACTCCGGGTACGAGCAGTACTTC. Its translation is CASSVDSGYEQYF. The genes are TRBV9 and TRBJ2-5; D not certain. The J call is uncertain, as TRBJ2-7 better fits the DNA end. The CDR3 totals 13 residues. CDR1 SGDLS and CDR2 YYNGEE come from the germline V gene.

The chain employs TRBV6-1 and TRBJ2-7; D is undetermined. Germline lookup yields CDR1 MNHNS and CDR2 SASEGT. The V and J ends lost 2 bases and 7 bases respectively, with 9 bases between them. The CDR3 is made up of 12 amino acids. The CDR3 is CASSETAWEQYF. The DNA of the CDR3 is TGTGCCAGCAGTGAAACCGCGTGGGAGCAGTACTTC.

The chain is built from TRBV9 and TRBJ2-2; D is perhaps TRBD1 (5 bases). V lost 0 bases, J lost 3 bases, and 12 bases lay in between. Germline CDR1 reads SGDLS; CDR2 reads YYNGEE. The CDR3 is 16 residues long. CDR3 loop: CASSVGTLRDTGELFF. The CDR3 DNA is TGTGCCAGCAGCGTAGGGACACTCAGGGACACCGGGGAGCTGTTTTTT.

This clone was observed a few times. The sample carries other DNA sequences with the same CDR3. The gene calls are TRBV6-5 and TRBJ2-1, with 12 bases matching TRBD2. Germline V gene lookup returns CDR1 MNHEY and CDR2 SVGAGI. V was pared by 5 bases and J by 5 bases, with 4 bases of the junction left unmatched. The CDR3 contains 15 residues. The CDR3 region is CASSLAGGPNNEQFF. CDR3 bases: TGTGCCAGCAGTCTAGCGGGGGGGCCCAACAATGAGCAGTTCTTC.

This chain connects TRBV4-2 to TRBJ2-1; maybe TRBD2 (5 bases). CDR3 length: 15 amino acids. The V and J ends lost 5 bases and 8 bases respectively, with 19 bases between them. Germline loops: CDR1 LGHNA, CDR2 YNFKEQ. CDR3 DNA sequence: TGTGCCAGCAGCTTAAGTCCGGGAACAGCGGATGAGCAGTTCTTC. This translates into CASSLSPGTADEQFF.

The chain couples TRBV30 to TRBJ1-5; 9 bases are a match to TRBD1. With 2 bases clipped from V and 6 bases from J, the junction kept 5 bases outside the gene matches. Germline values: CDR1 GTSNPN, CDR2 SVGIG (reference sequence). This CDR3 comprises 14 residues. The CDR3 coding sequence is TGTGCCTGGAGTCCCGGGACAGGGTCTCAGCCCCAGCATTTT. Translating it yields CAWSPGTGSQPQHF.

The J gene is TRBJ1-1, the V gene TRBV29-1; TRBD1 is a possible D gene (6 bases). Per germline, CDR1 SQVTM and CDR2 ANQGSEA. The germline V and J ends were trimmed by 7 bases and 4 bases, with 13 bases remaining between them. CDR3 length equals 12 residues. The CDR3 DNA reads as TGCAGCGCAGGGGTCTTGGGCACTGAAGCTTTCTTT. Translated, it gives CSAGVLGTEAFF.

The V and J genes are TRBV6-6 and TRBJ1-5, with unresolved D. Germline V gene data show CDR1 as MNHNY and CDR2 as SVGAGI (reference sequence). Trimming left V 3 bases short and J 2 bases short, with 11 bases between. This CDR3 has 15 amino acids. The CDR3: CASSYRVVGNQPQHF. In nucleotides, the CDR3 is TGTGCCAGCAGTTATCGGGTGGTCGGCAATCAGCCCCAGCATTTT.

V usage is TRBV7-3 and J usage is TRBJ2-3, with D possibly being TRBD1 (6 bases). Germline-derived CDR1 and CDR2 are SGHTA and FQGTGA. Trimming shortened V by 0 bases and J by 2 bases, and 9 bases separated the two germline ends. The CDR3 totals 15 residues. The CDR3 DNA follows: TGTGCCAGCAGCTTAACGGGGGCGACCACAGATACGCAGTATTTT. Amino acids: CASSLTGATTDTQYF. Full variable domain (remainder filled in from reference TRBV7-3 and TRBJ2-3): GAGVSQTPSNKVTEKGKYVELRCDPISGHTALYWYRQSLGQGPEFLIYFQGTGAADDSGLPNDRFFAVRPEGSVSTLKIQRTERGDSAVYLCASSLTGATTDTQYFGPGTRLTVL.

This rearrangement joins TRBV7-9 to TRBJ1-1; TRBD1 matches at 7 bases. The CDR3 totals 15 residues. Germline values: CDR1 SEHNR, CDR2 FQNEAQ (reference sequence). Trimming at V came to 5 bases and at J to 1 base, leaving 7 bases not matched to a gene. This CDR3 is CASSLDRARNTEAFF. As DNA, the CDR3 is TGTGCCAGCAGCCTAGACAGGGCGCGGAACACTGAAGCTTTCTTT.

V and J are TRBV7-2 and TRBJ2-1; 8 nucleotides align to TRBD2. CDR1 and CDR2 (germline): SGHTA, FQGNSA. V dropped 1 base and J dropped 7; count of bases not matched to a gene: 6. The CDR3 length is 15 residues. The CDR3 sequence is CASSLDRGGFNEQFF. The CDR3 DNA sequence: TGTGCCAGCAGCTTAGACCGGGGGGGTTTTAATGAGCAGTTCTTC. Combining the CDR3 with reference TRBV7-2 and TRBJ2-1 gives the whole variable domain GAGVSQSPSNKVTEKGKDVELRCDPISGHTALYWYRQSLGQGLEFLIYFQGNSAPDKSGLPSDRFSAERTGGSVSTLTIQRTQQEDSAVYLCASSLDRGGFNEQFFGPGTRLTVL.

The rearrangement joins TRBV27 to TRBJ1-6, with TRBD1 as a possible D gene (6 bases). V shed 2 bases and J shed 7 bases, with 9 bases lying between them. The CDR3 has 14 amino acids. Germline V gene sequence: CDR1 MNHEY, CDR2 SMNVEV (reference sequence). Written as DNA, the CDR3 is TGTGCCAGCAGTTTAGGACAGAAAAATTCACCCCTCCACTTT. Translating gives CASSLGQKNSPLHF.

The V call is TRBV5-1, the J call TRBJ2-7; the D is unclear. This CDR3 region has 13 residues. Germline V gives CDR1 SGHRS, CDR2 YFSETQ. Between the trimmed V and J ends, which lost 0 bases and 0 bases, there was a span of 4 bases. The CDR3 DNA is TGCGCCAGCAGCTTGGGGGCCTCCTACGAGCAGTACTTC. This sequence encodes CASSLGASYEQYF.

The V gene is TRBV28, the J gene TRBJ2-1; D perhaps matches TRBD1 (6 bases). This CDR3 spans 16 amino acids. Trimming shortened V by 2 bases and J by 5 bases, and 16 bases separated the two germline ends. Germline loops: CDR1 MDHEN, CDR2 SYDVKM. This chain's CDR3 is CASSLGDRYLNNEQFF. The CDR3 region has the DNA TGTGCCAGCAGTTTAGGTGACAGGTACCTCAACAATGAGCAGTTCTTC.

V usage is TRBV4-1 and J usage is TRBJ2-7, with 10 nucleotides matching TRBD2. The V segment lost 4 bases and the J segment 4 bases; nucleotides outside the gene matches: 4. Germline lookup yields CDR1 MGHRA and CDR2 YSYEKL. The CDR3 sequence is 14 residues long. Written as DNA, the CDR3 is TGCGCCAGCAGCCGACTAGCGGGTCGATACGAGCAGTACTTC. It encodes CASSRLAGRYEQYF.

The DNA of the CDR3 is TGTGCCAGCAGCTTGTGGGTTGAGGGGAACACTGAAGCTTTCTTT. This translates into CASSLWVEGNTEAFF. The chain couples TRBV5-4 to TRBJ1-1; D gene uncertain. Trimming took 1 base from V and 1 from J, leaving 11 bases between them. Germline values: CDR1 SGHNT, CDR2 YYREEE (reference sequence). The CDR3 length is 15 residues.

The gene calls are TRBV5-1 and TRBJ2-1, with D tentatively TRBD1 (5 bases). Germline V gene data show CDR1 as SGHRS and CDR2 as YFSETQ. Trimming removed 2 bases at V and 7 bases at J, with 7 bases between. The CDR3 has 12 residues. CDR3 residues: CASSFGANEQFF. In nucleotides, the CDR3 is TGCGCCAGCAGCTTTGGGGCGAATGAGCAGTTCTTC.

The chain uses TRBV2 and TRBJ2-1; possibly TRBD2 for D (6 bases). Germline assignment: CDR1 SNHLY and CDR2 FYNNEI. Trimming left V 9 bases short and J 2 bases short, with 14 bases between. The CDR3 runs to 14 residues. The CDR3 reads CASAGTVTYNEQFF. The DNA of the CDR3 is TGTGCCAGTGCCGGGACTGTTACCTACAATGAGCAGTTCTTC.

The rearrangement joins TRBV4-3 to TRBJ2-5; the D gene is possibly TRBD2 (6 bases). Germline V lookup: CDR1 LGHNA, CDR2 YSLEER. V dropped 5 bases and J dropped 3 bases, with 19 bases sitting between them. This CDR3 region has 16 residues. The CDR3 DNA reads TGCGCCAGCAGCTCACACTCGCGGGGAGGAGAAGAGACCCAGTACTTC. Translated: CASSSHSRGGEETQYF.

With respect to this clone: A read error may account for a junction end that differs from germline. CDR3 protein: CASREGTGGTGELFF. As DNA, the CDR3 is TGTGCCAGCAGGGAAGGGACAGGGGGCACCGGGGAGCTGTTTTTT. This chain connects TRBV6-1 to TRBJ2-2, with 11 positions matching TRBD1. The CDR3 runs to 15 residues. Germline V gives CDR1 MNHNS, CDR2 SASEGT.

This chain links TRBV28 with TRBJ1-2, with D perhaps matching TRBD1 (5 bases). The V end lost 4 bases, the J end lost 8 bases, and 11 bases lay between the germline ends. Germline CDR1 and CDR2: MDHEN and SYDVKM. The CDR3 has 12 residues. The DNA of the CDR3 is TGTGCCAGCAGTTCTGGGGGGTACGGCTACACCTTC. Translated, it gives CASSSGGYGYTF.

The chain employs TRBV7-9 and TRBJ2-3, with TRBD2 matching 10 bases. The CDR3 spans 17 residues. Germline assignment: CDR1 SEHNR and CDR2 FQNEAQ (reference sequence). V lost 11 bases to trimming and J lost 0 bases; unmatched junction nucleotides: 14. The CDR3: CAQESGGDRTSTDTQYF. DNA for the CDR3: TGTGCCCAGGAGAGCGGGGGGGACCGGACCAGCACAGATACGCAGTATTTT.

The CDR3 spells CASSLRQMNTEAFF. The DNA of the CDR3 is TGTGCCAGCAGCTTAAGACAGATGAACACTGAAGCTTTCTTT. The chain combines TRBV7-2 with TRBJ1-1, with D perhaps TRBD1 (5 bases). Germline CDR1 SGHTA, CDR2 FQGNSA. V lost 2 bases to trimming and J lost 0 bases, with 7 bases between them. The CDR3 is 14 amino acids.